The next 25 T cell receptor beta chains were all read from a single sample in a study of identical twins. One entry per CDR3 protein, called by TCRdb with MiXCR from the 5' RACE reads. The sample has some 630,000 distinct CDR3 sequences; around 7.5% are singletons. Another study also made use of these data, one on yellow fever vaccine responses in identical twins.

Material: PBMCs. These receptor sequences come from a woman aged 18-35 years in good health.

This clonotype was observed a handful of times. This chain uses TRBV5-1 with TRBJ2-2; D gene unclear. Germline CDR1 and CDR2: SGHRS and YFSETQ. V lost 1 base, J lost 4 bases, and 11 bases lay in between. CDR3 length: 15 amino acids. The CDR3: CASSLPGPVTGELFF. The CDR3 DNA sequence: TGCGCCAGCAGCTTGCCCGGGCCCGTCACCGGGGAGCTGTTTTTT.

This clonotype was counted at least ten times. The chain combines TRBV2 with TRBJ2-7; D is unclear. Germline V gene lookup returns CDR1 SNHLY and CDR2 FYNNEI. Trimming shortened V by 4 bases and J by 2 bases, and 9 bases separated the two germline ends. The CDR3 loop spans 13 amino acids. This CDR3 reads CASSVEVTYEQYV. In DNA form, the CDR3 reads TGTGCCAGCAGTGTGGAAGTAACCTACGAGCAGTACGTC.

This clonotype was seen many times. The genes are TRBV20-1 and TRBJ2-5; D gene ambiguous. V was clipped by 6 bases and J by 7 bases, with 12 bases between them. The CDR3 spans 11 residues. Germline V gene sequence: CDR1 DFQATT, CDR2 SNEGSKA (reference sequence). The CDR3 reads CSADYRLTQYF. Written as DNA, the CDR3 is TGCAGTGCCGATTACCGATTGACCCAGTACTTC.

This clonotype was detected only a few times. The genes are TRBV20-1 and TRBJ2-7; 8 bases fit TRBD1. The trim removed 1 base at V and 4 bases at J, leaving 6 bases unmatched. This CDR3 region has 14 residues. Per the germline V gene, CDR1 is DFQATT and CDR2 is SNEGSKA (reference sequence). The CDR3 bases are TGCAGTGCTAGAGTTAACAGGGGGAGTTACGAGCAGTACTTC. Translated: CSARVNRGSYEQYF.

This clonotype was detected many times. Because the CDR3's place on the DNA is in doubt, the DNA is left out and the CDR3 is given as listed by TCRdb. CDR3 region: CASSTSDRAENQPQHF. This chain uses TRBV12-3 or TRBV12-4 with TRBJ1-5; the DNA was not compared with TRBD1, the D call given in the table. The CDR3 extends over 16 residues, inclusive of both ends.

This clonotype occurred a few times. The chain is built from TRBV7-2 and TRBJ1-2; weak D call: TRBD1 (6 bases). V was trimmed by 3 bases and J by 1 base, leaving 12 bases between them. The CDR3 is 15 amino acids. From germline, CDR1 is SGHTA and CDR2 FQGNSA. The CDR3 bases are TGTGCCAGCAGCTTCCAACAGGGTATTAACTATGGCTACACCTTC. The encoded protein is CASSFQQGINYGYTF. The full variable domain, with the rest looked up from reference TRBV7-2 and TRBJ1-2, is GAGVSQSPSNKVTEKGKDVELRCDPISGHTALYWYRQSLGQGLEFLIYFQGNSAPDKSGLPSDRFSAERTGGSVSTLTIQRTQQEDSAVYLCASSFQQGINYGYTFGSGTRLTVV.

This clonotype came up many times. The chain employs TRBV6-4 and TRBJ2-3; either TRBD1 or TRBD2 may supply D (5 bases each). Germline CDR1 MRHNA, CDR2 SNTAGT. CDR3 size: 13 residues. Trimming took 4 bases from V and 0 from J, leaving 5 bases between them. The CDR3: CASSGDSTDTQYF. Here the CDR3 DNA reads TGTGCCAGCAGTGGGGACAGCACAGATACGCAGTATTTT.

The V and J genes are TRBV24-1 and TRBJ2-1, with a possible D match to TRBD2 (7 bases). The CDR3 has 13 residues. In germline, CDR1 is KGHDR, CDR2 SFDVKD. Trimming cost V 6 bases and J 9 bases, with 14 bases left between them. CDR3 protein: CATSQYREGEQFF. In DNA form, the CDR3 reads TGTGCCACCAGTCAATACAGGGAGGGTGAGCAGTTCTTC.

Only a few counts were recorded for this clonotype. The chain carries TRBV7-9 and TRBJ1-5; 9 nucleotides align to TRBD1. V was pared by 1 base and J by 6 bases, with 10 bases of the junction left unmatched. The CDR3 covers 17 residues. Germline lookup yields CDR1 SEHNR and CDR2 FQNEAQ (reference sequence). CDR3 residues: CASSLEKGGTGSQPQHF. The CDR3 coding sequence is TGTGCCAGCAGCTTAGAAAAAGGCGGGACAGGGAGTCAGCCCCAGCATTTT.

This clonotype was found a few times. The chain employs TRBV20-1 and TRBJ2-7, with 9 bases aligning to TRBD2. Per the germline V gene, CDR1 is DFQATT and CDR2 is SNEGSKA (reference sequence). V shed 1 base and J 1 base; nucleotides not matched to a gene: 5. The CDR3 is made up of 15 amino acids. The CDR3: CSARVRLAASYEQYF. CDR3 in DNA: TGCAGTGCTAGAGTGAGACTAGCGGCTTCCTACGAGCAGTACTTC.

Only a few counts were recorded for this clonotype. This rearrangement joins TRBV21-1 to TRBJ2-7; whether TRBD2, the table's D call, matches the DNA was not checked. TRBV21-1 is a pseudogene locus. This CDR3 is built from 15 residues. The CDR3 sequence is CASGSPTSGSYEQYF. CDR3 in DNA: TGTGCCAGCGGGTCCCCGACTAGCGGGAGCTACGAGCAGTACTTC.

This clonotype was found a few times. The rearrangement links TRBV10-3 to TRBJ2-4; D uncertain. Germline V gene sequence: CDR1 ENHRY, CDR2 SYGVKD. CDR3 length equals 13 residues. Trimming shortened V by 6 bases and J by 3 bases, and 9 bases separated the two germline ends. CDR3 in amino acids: CAISSRDKNIQYF. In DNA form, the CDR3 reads TGTGCCATCAGCTCTAGGGACAAAAACATTCAGTACTTC.

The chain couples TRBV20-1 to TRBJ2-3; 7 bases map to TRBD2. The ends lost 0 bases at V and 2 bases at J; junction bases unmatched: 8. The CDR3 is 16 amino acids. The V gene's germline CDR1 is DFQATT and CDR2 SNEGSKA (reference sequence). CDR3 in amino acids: CSARDPAGPSTDTQYF. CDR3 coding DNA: TGCAGTGCTAGAGATCCAGCGGGGCCATCCACAGATACGCAGTATTTT.

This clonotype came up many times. In DNA form, the CDR3 reads TGTGCCAGCAGATCCTCATCGTTGGGAGGCTACACCTTC. Amino acids: CASRSSSLGGYTF. The rearrangement links TRBV12-3 or TRBV12-4 to TRBJ1-2; D unresolved. V was clipped by 6 bases and J by 8 bases, with 16 bases between them. This CDR3 has 13 amino acids.

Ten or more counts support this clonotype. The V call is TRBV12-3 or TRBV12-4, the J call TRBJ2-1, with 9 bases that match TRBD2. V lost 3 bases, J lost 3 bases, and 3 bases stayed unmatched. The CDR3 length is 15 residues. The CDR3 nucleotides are TGTGCCAGCAGTTTCGGGCGGGGGGGCTACAATGAGCAGTTCTTC. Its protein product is CASSFGRGGYNEQFF.

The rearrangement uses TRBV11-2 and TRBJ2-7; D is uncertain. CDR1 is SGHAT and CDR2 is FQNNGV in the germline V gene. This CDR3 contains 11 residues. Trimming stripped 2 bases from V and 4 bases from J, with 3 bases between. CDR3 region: CASSLRYEQYV. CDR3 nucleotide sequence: TGTGCCAGCAGCTTACGATACGAGCAGTACGTC.

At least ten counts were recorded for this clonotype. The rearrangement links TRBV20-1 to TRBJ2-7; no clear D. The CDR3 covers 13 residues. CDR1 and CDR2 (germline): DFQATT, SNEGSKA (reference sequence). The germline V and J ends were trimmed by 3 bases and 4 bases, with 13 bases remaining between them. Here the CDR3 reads CSASEPTAYEQYF. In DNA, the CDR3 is TGCAGTGCTAGTGAACCCACAGCATACGAGCAGTACTTC.

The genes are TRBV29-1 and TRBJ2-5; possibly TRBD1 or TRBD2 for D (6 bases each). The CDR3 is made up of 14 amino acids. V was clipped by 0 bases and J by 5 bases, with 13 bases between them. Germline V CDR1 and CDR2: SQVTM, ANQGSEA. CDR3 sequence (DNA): TGCAGCGTTGAAGATTCAGGGGAGGTGGAGACCCAGTACTTC. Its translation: CSVEDSGEVETQYF.

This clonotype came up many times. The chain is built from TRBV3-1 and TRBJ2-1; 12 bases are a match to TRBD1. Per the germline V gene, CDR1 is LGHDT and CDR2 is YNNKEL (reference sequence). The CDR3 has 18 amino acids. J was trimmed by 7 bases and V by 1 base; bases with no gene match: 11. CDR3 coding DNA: TGTGCCAGCAGCCAAGGGTGGTTGCGGGACAGGGGGCGAAATGAGCAGTTCTTC. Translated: CASSQGWLRDRGRNEQFF.

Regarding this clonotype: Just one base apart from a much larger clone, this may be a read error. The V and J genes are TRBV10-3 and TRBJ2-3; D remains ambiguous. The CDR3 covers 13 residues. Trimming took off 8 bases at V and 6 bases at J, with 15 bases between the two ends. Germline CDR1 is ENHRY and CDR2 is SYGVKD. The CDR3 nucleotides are TGTGCCATCGAGGAGTCCCTTTCTGATACGCAGTATTTT. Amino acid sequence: CAIEESLSDTQYF.

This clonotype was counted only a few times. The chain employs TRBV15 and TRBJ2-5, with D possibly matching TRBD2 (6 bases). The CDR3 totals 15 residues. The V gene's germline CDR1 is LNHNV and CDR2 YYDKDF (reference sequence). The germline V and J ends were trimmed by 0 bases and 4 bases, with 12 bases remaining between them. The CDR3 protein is CATSRDTSGLETQYF. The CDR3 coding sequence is TGTGCCACCAGCAGAGATACGAGCGGGCTAGAGACCCAGTACTTC.

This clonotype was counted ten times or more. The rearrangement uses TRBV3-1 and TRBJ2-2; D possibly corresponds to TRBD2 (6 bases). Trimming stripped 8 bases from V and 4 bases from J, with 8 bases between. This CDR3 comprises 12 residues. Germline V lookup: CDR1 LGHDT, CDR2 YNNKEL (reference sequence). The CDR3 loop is CASDGGTGELFF. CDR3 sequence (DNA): TGTGCCAGCGACGGGGGCACCGGGGAGCTGTTTTTT.

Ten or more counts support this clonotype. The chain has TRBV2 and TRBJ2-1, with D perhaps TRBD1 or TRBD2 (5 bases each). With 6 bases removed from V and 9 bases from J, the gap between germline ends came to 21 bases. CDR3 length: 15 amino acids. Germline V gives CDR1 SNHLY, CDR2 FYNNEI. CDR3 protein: CASRGPTGYDSEQFF. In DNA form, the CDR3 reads TGTGCCAGCAGGGGACCCACGGGGTACGACTCTGAGCAGTTCTTC.

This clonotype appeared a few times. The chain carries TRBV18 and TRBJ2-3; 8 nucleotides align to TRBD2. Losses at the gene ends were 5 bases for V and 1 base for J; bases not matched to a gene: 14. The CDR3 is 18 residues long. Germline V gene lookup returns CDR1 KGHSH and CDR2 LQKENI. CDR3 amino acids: CASSSQRFAAGGTDTQYF. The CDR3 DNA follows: TGTGCCAGCTCATCCCAAAGGTTCGCAGCGGGAGGCACAGATACGCAGTATTTT.

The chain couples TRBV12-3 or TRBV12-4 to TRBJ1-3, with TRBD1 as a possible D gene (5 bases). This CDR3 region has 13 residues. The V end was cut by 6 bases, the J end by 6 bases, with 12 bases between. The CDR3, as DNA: TGTGCCAGCAGGAGGGACGGAATAAACACCATATATTTT. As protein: CASRRDGINTIYF.